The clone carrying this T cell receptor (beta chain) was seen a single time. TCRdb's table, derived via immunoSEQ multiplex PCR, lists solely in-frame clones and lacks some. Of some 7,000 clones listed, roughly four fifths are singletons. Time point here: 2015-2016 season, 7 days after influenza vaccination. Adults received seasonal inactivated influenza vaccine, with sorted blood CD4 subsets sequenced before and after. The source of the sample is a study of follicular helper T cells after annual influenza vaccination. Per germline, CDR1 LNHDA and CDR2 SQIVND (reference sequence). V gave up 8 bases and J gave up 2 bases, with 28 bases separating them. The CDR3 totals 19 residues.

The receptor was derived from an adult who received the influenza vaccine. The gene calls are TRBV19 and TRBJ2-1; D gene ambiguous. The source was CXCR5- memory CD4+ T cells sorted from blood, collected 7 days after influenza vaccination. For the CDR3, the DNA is TGTGCCAGTCGCCCCACTGGGCTAGAACCCCCCCGCCCCTACAATGAGCAGTTCTTC. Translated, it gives CASRPTGLEPPRPYNEQFF.